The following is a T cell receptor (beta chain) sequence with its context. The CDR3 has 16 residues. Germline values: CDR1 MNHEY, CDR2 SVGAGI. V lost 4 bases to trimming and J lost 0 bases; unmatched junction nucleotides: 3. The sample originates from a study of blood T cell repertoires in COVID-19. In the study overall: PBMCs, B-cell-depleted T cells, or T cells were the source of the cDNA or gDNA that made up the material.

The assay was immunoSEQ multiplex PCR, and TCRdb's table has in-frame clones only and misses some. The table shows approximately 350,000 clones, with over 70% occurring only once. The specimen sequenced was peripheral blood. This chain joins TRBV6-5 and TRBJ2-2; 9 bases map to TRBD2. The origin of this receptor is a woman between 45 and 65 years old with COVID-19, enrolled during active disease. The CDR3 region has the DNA TGTGCCAGCAGTTTAGCTAGCGGGACGAACACCGGGGAGCTGTTTTTT. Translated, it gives CASSLASGTNTGELFF.